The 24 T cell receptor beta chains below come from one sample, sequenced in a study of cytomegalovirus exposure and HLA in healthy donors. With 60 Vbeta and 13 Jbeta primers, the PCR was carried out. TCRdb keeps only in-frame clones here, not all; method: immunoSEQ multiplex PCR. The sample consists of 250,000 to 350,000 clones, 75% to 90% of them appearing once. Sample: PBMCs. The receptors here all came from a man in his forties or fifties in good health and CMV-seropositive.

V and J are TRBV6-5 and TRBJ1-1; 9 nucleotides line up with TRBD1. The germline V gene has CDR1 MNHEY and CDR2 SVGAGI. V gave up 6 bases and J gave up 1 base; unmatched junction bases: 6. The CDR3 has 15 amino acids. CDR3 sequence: CASSRDRATNTEAFF. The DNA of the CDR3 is TGTGCCAGCAGCAGGGACAGGGCAACGAACACTGAAGCTTTCTTT.

The CDR3 spells CASSTLAGTVEQFF. The CDR3 DNA sequence: TGTGCCAGCAGCACACTAGCGGGGACCGTGGAGCAGTTCTTC. V gene TRBV5-4 combines with J gene TRBJ2-1; 10 positions match TRBD2. V lost 4 bases and J lost 10; bases outside the gene matches: 8. There are 14 residues in the CDR3. Germline loops: CDR1 SGHNT, CDR2 YYREEE (reference sequence).

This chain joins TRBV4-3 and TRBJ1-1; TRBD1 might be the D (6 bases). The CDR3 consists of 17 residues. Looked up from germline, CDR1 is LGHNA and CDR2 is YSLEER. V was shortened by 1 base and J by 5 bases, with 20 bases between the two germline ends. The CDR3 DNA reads TGCGCCAGCAGCCAAGCCTTCCTACGGGGGGGCAAAACTGAAGCTTTCTTT. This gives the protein CASSQAFLRGGKTEAFF.

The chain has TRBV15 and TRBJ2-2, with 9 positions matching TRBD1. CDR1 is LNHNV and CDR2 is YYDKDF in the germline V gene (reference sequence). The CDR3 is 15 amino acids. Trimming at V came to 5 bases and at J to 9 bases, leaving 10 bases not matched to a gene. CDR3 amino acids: CATSPHRDRVRELFF. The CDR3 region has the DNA TGTGCCACCAGCCCACACCGGGACAGGGTTCGGGAGCTGTTTTTT. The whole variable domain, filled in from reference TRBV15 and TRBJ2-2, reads DAMVIQNPRYQVTQFGKPVTLSCSQTLNHNVMYWYQQKSSQAPKLLFHYYDKDFNNEADTPDNFQSRRPNTSFCFLDIRSPGLGDTAMYLCATSPHRDRVRELFFGEGSRLTVL.

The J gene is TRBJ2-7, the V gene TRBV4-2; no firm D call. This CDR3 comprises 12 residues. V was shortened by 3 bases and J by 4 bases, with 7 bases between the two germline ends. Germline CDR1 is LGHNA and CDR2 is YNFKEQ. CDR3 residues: CASSHPGYEQYF. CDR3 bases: TGTGCCAGCAGCCACCCCGGGTACGAGCAGTACTTC.

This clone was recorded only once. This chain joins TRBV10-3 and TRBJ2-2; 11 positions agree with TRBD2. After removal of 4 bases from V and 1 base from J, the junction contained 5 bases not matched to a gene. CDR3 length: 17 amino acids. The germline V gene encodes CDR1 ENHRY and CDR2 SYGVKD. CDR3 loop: CAISAFGTSGNTGELFF. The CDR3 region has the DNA TGTGCCATCAGTGCCTTCGGGACTAGCGGGAACACCGGGGAGCTGTTTTTT.

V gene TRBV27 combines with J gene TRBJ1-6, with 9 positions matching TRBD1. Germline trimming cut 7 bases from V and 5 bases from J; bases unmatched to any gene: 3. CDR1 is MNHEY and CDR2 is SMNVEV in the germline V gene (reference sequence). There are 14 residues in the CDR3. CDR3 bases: TGTGCCAGCAAATGGGACAGGGATAATTCACCCCTCCACTTT. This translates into CASKWDRDNSPLHF.

CDR3 sequence reads: CASGGGQGVFLWGYTF. Here the CDR3 DNA reads TGTGCCAGCGGGGGAGGACAGGGGGTATTTTTGTGGGGCTACACCTTC. The rearrangement links TRBV2 to TRBJ1-2; TRBD1 agrees at 10 bases. V gave up 8 bases and J gave up 8 bases; unmatched junction bases: 17. The CDR3 loop spans 16 amino acids. Looked up from germline, CDR1 is SNHLY and CDR2 is FYNNEI.

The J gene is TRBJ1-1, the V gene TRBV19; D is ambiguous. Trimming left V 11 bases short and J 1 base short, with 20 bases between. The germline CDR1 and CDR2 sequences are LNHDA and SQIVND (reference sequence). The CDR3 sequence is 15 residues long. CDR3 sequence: CAWGGRCYPNTEAFF. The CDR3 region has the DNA TGTGCCTGGGGAGGCCGCTGCTACCCGAACACTGAAGCTTTCTTT. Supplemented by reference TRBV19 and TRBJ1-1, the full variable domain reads DGGITQSPKYLFRKEGQNVTLSCEQNLNHDAMYWYRQDPGQGLRLIYYSQIVNDFQKGDIAEGYSVSREKKESFPLTVTSAQKNPTAFYLCAWGGRCYPNTEAFFGQGTRLTVV.

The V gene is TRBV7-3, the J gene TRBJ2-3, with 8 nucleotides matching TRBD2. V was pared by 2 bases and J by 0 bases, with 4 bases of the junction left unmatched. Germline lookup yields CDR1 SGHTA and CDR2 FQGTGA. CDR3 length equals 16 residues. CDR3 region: CASSLAPSGSTDTQYF. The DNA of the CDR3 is TGTGCCAGCAGCTTAGCCCCTAGCGGGAGCACAGATACGCAGTATTTT. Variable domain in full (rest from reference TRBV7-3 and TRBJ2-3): GAGVSQTPSNKVTEKGKYVELRCDPISGHTALYWYRQSLGQGPEFLIYFQGTGAADDSGLPNDRFFAVRPEGSVSTLKIQRTERGDSAVYLCASSLAPSGSTDTQYFGPGTRLTVL.

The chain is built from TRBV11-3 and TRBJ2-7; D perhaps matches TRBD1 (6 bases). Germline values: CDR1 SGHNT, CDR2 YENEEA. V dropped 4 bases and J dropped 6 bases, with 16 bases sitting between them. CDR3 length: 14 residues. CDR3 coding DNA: TGTGCCAGCAGCTCCCAGGGGTTCCCTTCCGAGCAGTACTTC. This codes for CASSSQGFPSEQYF.

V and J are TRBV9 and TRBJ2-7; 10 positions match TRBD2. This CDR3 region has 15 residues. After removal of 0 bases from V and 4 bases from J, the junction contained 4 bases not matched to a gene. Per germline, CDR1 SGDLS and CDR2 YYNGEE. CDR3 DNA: TGTGCCAGCAGCGTAGAAGCTAGCGGGAGTTACGAGCAGTACTTC. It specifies CASSVEASGSYEQYF.

Here the CDR3 DNA reads TGTGCCTGGGTAGGAGTCATACTAGCGCACACCGGGGAGCTGTTTTTT. Protein sequence: CAWVGVILAHTGELFF. The gene calls are TRBV30 and TRBJ2-2; 7 positions agree with TRBD2. The J segment lost 3 bases and the V segment lost 5 bases, leaving 12 bases of the junction unmatched. This CDR3 contains 16 residues. Germline CDR1 and CDR2: GTSNPN and SVGIG (reference sequence).

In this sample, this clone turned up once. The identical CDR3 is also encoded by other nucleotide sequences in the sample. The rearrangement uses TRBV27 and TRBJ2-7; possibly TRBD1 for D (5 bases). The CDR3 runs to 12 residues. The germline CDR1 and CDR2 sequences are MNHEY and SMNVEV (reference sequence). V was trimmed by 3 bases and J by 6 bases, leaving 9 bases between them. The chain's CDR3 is CASSFTGSEQYF. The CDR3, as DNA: TGTGCCAGCAGTTTTACAGGAAGCGAGCAGTACTTC.

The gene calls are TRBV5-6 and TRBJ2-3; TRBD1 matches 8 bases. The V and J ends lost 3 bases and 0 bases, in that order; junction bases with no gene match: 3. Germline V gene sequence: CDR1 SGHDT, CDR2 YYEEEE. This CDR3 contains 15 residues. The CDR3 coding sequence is TGTGCCAGCAGCTCGACAGGGGCGAGCACAGATACGCAGTATTTT. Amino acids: CASSSTGASTDTQYF. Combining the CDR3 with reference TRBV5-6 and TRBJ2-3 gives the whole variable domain DAGVTQSPTHLIKTRGQQVTLRCSPKSGHDTVSWYQQALGQGPQFIFQYYEEEERQRGNFPDRFSGHQFPNYSSELNVNALLLGDSALYLCASSSTGASTDTQYFGPGTRLTVL.

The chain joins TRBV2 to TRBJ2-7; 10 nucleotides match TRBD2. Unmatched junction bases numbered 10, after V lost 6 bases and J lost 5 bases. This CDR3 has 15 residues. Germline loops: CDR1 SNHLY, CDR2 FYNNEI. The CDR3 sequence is CASRILAGDPHEQYF. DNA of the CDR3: TGTGCCAGCAGGATCCTAGCGGGAGACCCCCACGAGCAGTACTTC.

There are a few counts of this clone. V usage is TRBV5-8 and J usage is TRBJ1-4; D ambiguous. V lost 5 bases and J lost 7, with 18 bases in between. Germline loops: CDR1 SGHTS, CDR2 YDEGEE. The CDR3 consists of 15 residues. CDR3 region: CASRYRSLGGEKLFF. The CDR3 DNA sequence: TGTGCCAGCAGATACCGGTCCCTTGGCGGTGAAAAACTGTTTTTT.

The CDR3 coding sequence is TGTGCCAGCAGTCGACAGAGATATAGCAATCAGCCCCAGCATTTT. This sequence encodes CASSRQRYSNQPQHF. The rearrangement joins TRBV28 to TRBJ1-5, with a tentative D call TRBD1 (5 bases). Trimming took 5 bases from V and 0 from J, leaving 11 bases between them. Germline V lookup: CDR1 MDHEN, CDR2 SYDVKM. The CDR3 runs 15 residues.

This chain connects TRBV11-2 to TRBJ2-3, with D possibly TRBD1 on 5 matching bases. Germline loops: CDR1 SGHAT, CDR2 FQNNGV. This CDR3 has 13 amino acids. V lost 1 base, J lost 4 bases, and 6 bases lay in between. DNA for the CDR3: TGTGCCAGCAGCTTAGTAGGGGCAGATACGCAGTATTTT. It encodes CASSLVGADTQYF.

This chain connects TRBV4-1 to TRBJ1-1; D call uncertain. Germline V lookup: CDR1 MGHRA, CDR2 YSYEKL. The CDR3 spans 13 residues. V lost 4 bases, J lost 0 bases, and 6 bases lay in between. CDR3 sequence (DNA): TGCGCCAGCAGCCCCGGGATGAACACTGAAGCTTTCTTT. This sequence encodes CASSPGMNTEAFF.

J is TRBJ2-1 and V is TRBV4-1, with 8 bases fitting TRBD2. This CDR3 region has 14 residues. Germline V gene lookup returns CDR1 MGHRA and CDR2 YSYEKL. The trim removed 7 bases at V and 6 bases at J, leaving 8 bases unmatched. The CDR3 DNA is TGCGCCAGCATGCTTCTAGCGGGCGGCAATGAGCAGTTCTTC. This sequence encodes CASMLLAGGNEQFF.

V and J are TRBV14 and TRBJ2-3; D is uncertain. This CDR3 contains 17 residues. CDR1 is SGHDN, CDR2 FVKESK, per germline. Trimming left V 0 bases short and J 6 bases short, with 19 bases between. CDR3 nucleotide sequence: TGTGCCAGCAGCCAAGATGGTACCACCCCACTGGAGGATACGCAGTATTTT. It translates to CASSQDGTTPLEDTQYF.

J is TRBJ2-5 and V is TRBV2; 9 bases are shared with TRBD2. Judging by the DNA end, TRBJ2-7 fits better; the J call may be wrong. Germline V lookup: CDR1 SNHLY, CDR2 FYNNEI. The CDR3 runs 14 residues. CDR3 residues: CASKVRLAVYEQYF. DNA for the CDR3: TGTGCCAGCAAAGTTCGACTAGCGGTCTACGAGCAGTACTTC.

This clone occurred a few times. The CDR3 bases are TGTGCCAGCAGTTCTCCGGGACACCGACGCTATGCTGAAGCTTTCTTT. Translation gives CASSSPGHRRYAEAFF. The chain recombines TRBV27 with TRBJ1-1; possible D gene TRBD1, 6 bases. The germline gives CDR1 MNHEY, CDR2 SMNVEV (reference sequence). The CDR3 consists of 16 residues. V lost 4 bases to trimming and J lost 6 bases, with 21 bases between them.